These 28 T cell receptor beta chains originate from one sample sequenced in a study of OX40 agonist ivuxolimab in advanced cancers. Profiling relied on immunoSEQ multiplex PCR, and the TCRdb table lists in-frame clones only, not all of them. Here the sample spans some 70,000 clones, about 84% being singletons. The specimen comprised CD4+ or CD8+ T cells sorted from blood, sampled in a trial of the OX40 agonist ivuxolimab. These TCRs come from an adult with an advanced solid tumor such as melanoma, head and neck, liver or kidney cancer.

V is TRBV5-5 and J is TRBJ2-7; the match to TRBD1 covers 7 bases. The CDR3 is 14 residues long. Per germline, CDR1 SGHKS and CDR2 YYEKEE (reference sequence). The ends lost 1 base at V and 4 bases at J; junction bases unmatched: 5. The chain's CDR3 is CASSLTGAGYEQYF. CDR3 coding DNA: TGTGCCAGCAGCTTGACAGGGGCAGGGTACGAGCAGTACTTC. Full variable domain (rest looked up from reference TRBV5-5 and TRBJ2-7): DAGVTQSPTHLIKTRGQQVTLRCSPISGHKSVSWYQQVLGQGPQFIFQYYEKEERGRGNFPDRFSARQFPNYSSELNVNALLLGDSALYLCASSLTGAGYEQYFGPGTRLTVT.

The DNA for the CDR3 is TGTGCCAGCAGCTTCGGGGGGACAGATACGCAGTATTTT. Residues: CASSFGGTDTQYF. V usage is TRBV7-2 and J usage is TRBJ2-3; 7 bases fit TRBD2. Germline V CDR1 and CDR2: SGHTA, FQGNSA. J lost 3 bases, V lost 3 bases, and 0 bases had no gene match. The length of the CDR3 is 13 residues.

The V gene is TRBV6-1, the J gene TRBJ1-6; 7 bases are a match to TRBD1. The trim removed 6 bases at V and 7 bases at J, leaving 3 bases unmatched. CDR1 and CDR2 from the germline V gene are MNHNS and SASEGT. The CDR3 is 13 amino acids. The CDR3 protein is CASSAQGNSPLHF. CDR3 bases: TGTGCCAGCAGCGCACAGGGGAATTCACCCCTCCACTTT.

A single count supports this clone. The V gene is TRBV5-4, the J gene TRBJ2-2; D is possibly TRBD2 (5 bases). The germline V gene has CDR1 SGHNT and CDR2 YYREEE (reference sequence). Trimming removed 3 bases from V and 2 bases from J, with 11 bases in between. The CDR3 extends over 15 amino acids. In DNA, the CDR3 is TGTGCCAGCAGCTCCTGGACTGTCAACACCGGGGAGCTGTTTTTT. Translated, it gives CASSSWTVNTGELFF.

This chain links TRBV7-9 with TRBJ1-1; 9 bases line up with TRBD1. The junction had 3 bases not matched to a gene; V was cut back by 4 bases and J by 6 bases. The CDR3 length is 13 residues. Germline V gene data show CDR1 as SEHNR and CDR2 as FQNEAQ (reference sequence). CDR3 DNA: TGTGCCAGCAGCTGGGACAGGGTTCCTGAAGCTTTCTTT. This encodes CASSWDRVPEAFF.

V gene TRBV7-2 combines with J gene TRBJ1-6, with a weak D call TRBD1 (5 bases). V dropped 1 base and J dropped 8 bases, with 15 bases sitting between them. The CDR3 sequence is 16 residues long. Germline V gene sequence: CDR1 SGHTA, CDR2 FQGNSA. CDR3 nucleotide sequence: TGTGCCAGCAGCTTAGTAAGGCAGGGTGGAGATTCACCCCTCCACTTT. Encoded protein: CASSLVRQGGDSPLHF.

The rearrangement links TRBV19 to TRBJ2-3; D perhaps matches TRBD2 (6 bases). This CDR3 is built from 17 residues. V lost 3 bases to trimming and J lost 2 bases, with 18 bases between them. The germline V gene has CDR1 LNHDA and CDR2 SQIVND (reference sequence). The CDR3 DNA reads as TGTGCCAGTAGTATGTTAATAACCGGGACTTTCACAGATACGCAGTATTTT. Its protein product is CASSMLITGTFTDTQYF.

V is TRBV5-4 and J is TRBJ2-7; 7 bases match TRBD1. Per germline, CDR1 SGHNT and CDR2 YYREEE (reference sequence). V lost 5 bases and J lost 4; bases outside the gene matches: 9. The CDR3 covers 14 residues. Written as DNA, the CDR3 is TGTGCCAGCAGTCGGGATGTACAGGGGTACGAGCAGTACTTC. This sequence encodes CASSRDVQGYEQYF.

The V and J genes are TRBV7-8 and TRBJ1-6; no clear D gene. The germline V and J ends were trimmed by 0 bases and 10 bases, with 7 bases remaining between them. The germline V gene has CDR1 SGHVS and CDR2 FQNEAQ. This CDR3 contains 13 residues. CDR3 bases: TGTGCCAGCAGCTTAGCGCTAAGATCACCCCTCCACTTT. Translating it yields CASSLALRSPLHF.

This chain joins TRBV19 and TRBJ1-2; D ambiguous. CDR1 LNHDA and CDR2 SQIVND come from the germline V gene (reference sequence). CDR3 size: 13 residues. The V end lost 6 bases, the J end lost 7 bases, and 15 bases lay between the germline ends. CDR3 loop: CASSPEGLGGYTF. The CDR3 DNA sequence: TGTGCCAGTAGCCCCGAGGGCCTGGGTGGCTACACCTTC. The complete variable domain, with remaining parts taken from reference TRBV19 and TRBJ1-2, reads DGGITQSPKYLFRKEGQNVTLSCEQNLNHDAMYWYRQDPGQGLRLIYYSQIVNDFQKGDIAEGYSVSREKKESFPLTVTSAQKNPTAFYLCASSPEGLGGYTFGSGTRLTVV.

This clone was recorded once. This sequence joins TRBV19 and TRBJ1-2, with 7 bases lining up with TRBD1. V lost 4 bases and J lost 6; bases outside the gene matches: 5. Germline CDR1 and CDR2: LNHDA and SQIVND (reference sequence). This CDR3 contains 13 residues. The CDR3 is CASSTPGQHGYTF. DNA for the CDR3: TGTGCCAGTAGTACTCCGGGACAGCATGGCTACACCTTC.

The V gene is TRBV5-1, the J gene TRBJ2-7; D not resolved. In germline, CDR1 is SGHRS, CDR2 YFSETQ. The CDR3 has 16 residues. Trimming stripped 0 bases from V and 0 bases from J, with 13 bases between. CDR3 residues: CASSLAGSSNSYEQYF. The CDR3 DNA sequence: TGCGCCAGCAGCTTGGCCGGGTCATCAAACTCCTACGAGCAGTACTTC.

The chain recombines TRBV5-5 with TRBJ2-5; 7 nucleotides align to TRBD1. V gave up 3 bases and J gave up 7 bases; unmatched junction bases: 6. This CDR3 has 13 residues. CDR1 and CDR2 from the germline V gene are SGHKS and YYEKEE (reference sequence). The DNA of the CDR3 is TGTGCCAGCAGCTCCGACAGGGATTGGACCCAGTACTTC. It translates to CASSSDRDWTQYF.

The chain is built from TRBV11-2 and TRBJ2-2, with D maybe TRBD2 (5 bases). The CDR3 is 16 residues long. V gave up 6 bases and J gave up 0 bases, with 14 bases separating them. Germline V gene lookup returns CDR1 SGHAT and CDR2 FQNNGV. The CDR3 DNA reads TGTGCCAGCAGACTAATTTCAGCGGCGAACACCGGGGAGCTGTTTTTT. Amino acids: CASRLISAANTGELFF.

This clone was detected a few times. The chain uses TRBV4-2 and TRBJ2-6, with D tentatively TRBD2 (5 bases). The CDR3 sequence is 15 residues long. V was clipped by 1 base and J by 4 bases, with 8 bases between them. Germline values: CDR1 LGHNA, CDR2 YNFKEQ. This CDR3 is CASSQASSGANVLTF. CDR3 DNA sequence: TGTGCCAGCAGCCAAGCTAGCTCCGGGGCCAACGTCCTGACTTTC.

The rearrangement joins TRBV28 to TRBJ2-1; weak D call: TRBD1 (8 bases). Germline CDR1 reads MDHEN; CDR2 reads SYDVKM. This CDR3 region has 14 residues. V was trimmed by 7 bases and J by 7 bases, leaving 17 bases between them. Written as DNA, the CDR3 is TGTGCCAGCACTTTTCCACAGGGGGGGAATGAGCAGTTCTTC. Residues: CASTFPQGGNEQFF.

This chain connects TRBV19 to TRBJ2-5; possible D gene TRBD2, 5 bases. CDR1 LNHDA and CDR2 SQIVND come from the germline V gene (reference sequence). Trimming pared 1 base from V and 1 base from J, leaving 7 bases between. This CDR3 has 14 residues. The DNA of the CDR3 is TGTGCCAGTAGTATAGGGACTCCCCAAGAGACCCAGTACTTC. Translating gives CASSIGTPQETQYF.

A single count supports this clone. Here the CDR3 DNA reads TGTGCCAGCAGATCCTGGACAGGCATCTATGGCTACACCTTC. Its translation is CASRSWTGIYGYTF. The rearrangement uses TRBV27 and TRBJ1-2, with TRBD1 matching 7 bases. Germline trimming cut 6 bases from V and 4 bases from J; bases unmatched to any gene: 8. The germline V gene encodes CDR1 MNHEY and CDR2 SMNVEV (reference sequence). This CDR3 has 14 residues.

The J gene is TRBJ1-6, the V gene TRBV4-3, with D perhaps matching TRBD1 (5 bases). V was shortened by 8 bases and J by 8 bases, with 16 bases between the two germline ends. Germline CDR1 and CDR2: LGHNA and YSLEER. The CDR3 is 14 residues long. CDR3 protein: CASQGGGDHSPLHF. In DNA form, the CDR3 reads TGCGCCAGCCAGGGAGGAGGAGACCATTCACCCCTCCACTTT.

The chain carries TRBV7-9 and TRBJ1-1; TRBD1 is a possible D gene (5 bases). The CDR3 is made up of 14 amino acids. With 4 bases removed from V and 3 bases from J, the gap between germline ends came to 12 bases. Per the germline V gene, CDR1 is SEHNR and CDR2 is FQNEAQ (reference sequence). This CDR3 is CASSSRIGDTEAFF. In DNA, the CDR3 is TGTGCCAGCAGCTCGAGAATAGGGGACACTGAAGCTTTCTTT.

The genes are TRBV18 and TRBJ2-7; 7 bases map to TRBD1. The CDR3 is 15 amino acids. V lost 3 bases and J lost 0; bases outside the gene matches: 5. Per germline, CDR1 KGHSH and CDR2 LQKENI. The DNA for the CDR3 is TGTGCCAGCTCACCGGCCGGGACAGACTCCTACGAGCAGTACTTC. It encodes CASSPAGTDSYEQYF.

CDR3 DNA sequence: TGTGCCATCTCGGGTTCAGGGTATGACACTGAAGCTTTCTTT. Translation: CAISGSGYDTEAFF. The chain recombines TRBV10-3 with TRBJ1-1; D might be TRBD1 (5 bases). Germline V CDR1 and CDR2: ENHRY, SYGVKD. This CDR3 contains 14 residues. Trimming took off 8 bases at V and 3 bases at J, with 16 bases between the two ends.

The CDR3: CASSRQGFAEAFF. CDR3 bases: TGCGCCAGCAGCAGACAGGGTTTCGCTGAAGCTTTCTTT. This sequence joins TRBV5-1 and TRBJ1-1; 7 bases fit TRBD1. Germline CDR1 is SGHRS and CDR2 is YFSETQ. This CDR3 is built from 13 residues. J gave up 6 bases and V 4 bases, and 6 bases lay outside the gene matches.

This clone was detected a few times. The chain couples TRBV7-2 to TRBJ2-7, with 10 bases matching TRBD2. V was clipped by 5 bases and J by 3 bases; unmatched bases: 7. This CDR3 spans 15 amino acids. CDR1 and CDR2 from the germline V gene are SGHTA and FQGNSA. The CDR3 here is CASSLAPSGGYEQYF. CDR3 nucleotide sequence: TGTGCCAGCAGCCTGGCCCCTAGCGGGGGCTACGAGCAGTACTTC. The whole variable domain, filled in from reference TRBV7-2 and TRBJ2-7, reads GAGVSQSPSNKVTEKGKDVELRCDPISGHTALYWYRQSLGQGLEFLIYFQGNSAPDKSGLPSDRFSAERTGGSVSTLTIQRTQQEDSAVYLCASSLAPSGGYEQYFGPGTRLTVT.

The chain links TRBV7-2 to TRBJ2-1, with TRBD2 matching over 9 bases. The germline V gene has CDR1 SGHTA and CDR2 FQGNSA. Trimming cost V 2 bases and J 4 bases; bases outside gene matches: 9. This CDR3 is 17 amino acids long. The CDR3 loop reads CASSLSPGLAQYNEQFF. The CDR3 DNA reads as TGTGCCAGCAGCTTATCCCCCGGACTAGCGCAATACAATGAGCAGTTCTTC. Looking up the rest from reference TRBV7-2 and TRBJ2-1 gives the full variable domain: GAGVSQSPSNKVTEKGKDVELRCDPISGHTALYWYRQSLGQGLEFLIYFQGNSAPDKSGLPSDRFSAERTGGSVSTLTIQRTQQEDSAVYLCASSLSPGLAQYNEQFFGPGTRLTVL.

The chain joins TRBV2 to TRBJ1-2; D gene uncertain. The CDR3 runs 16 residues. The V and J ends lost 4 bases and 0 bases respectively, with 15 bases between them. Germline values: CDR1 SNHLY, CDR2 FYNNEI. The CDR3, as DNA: TGTGCCAGCAGTGTCGAGCCGTCCGGAACTAACTATGGCTACACCTTC. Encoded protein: CASSVEPSGTNYGYTF.

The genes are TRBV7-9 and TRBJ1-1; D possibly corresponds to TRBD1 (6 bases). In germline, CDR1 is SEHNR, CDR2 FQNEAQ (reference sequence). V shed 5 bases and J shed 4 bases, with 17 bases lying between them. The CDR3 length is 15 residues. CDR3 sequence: CASSENRAGSTEAFF. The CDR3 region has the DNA TGTGCCAGCAGCGAAAACAGGGCGGGTAGCACTGAAGCTTTCTTT.

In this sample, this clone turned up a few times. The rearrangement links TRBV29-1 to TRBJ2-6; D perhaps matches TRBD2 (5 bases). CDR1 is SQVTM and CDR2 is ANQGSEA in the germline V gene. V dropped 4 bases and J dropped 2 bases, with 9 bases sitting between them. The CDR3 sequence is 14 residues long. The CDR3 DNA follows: TGCAGCGTTGGCCCGGGGACTGGGGCCAACGTCCTGACTTTC. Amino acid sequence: CSVGPGTGANVLTF.